The 7 T cell receptor beta chains reported below all come from one sample, sequenced in a study of blood T cell repertoires in COVID-19. Generated by immunoSEQ multiplex PCR, the TCRdb table keeps only in-frame clones and is missing some. The sample lists about 50,000 clones, over 75% seen once, with roughly 10% in the top ten. Sequences were obtained from peripheral blood. The receptors derive from a human donor in a cohort sampled during active COVID-19.

The rearrangement joins TRBV20-1 to TRBJ2-7, with D unclear. Per germline, CDR1 DFQATT and CDR2 SNEGSKA (reference sequence). The V end was cut by 3 bases, the J end by 3 bases, with 6 bases between. CDR3 length: 11 amino acids. CDR3 loop: CSARRNYEQYF. In DNA, the CDR3 is TGCAGTGCTAGGCGGAACTACGAGCAGTACTTC.

The chain is built from TRBV29-1 and TRBJ2-2, with 7 bases aligning to TRBD1. Germline V gene data show CDR1 as SQVTM and CDR2 as ANQGSEA. The trim removed 1 base at V and 5 bases at J, leaving 7 bases unmatched. There are 15 residues in the CDR3. The CDR3 protein is CSVEAAGTETGELFF. The CDR3 coding sequence is TGCAGCGTTGAAGCCGCCGGGACAGAGACCGGGGAGCTGTTTTTT.

This clone appeared a single time. The V gene is TRBV5-1, the J gene TRBJ2-7; D unresolved. With 0 bases removed from V and 7 bases from J, the gap between germline ends came to 11 bases. CDR3 length: 13 residues. CDR1 is SGHRS and CDR2 is YFSETQ in the germline V gene. As DNA, the CDR3 is TGCGCCAGCAGCTTGGATAGCCTTGGGGAGCAGTACTTC. It yields the protein CASSLDSLGEQYF.

V usage is TRBV11-2 and J usage is TRBJ2-7; no reliable D call. Germline lookup yields CDR1 SGHAT and CDR2 FQNNGV. There are 16 residues in the CDR3. Trimming removed 0 bases at V and 1 base at J, with 13 bases between. The CDR3 nucleotides read TGTGCCAGCAGCTTAGATCAAAGTGACTTATCCTACGAGCAGTACTTC. This gives the protein CASSLDQSDLSYEQYF.

This chain connects TRBV5-4 to TRBJ2-7; TRBD1 might be the D (6 bases). The V end was cut by 3 bases, the J end by 0 bases, with 16 bases between. The CDR3 runs to 16 residues. CDR1 SGHNT and CDR2 YYREEE come from the germline V gene (reference sequence). CDR3 amino acids: CASSYEQGPPSYEQYF. The CDR3 bases are TGTGCCAGCAGCTACGAACAGGGTCCCCCCTCCTACGAGCAGTACTTC.

This chain connects TRBV30 to TRBJ2-6; a weak D match, TRBD2 (5 bases). This CDR3 has 16 amino acids. Germline CDR1 GTSNPN, CDR2 SVGIG (reference sequence). Trimming pared 5 bases from V and 0 bases from J, leaving 14 bases between. The CDR3 reads CAWRPIGVSGANVLTF. The CDR3 DNA reads as TGTGCCTGGCGCCCCATCGGGGTCTCTGGGGCCAACGTCCTGACTTTC.

The chain is built from TRBV19 and TRBJ1-2; D is unresolved. The CDR3 consists of 13 residues. Per the germline V gene, CDR1 is LNHDA and CDR2 is SQIVND (reference sequence). DNA of the CDR3: TGTGTCTCGGAGGTACGAGGAGGCTATGGCTACACCTTC. Protein sequence: CVSEVRGGYGYTF. The full variable domain, with the rest looked up from reference TRBV19 and TRBJ1-2, is DGGITQSPKYLFRKEGQNVTLSCEQNLNHDAMYWYRQDPGQGLRLIYYSQIVNDFQKGDIAEGYSVSREKKESFPLTVTSAQKNPTAFYLCVSEVRGGYGYTFGSGTRLTVV.